This is a list of T cell receptor beta chains from one sample in a study of blood T cells in healthy people across ages. One entry per CDR3 protein results from TCRdb running MiXCR on the 5' RACE reads. Of about 400,000 distinct CDR3 sequences listed, approximately 47% are singletons. Sequenced: blood. These receptors all come from a man in his 60s in good health. Each CDR3 is given with its conserved first and last residue. D genes are given only for firm matches. Only some rows state a clone size, as once, few, many or a class for expanded clones.

CDR3,DNA,size,V,J,D
CSAIPPSGRDYNEQFF,TGCAGTGCTATCCCTCCTAGCGGGAGGGATTACAATGAGCAGTTCTTC,NA,TRBV20-1,TRBJ2-1,TRBD2
CASSRPEGADYEQYF,TGTGCCAGCAGCCGCCCCGAAGGGGCTGACTACGAGCAGTACTTC,NA,TRBV28,TRBJ2-7,NA
CASSLPPQGGETQYF,TGTGCCAGCAGTTTGCCCCCACAGGGGGGAGAGACCCAGTACTTC,NA,TRBV12-3/TRBV12-4,TRBJ2-5,TRBD1
CASSEEGGTMDTQYF,TGTGCCAGCAGTGAAGAGGGCGGGACCATGGATACGCAGTATTTT,NA,TRBV2,TRBJ2-3,NA
CASSYNRETQYF,TGTGCCAGCAGCTACAACCGGGAGACCCAGTACTTC,many,TRBV7-2,TRBJ2-5,NA
CASSHRRLAQETQYF,TGTGCCAGCAGCCACCGACGGCTAGCACAAGAGACCCAGTACTTC,NA,TRBV5-4,TRBJ2-5,NA
CASSLRTGTYNEQFF,TGTGCCAGCAGTTTGAGGACAGGGACCTACAATGAGCAGTTCTTC,few,TRBV27,TRBJ2-1,TRBD1
CSASGTSGYDEQFF,TGCAGTGCTTCCGGGACTAGCGGCTATGATGAGCAGTTCTTC,NA,TRBV20-1,TRBJ2-1,TRBD2
CASSLARTREYEQYF,TGTGCCAGCTCCCTAGCCAGAACCCGGGAATACGAGCAGTACTTC,few,TRBV18,TRBJ2-7,NA
CAISRDSYNEQFF,TGTGCCATCTCCCGGGACAGTTACAATGAGCAGTTCTTC,many,TRBV7-9,TRBJ2-1,TRBD1
CAWGALRGYTF,TGTGCCTGGGGGGCCCTAAGGGGCTACACCTTC,NA,TRBV30,TRBJ1-2,NA
CASSRIMGEKLFF,TGTGCCAGCAGTCGTATTATGGGTGAAAAACTGTTTTTT,NA,TRBV6-1,TRBJ1-4,NA
CASSPDQGRGATEQYF,TGTGCCAGCAGTCCCGATCAGGGGAGAGGTGCTACCGAGCAGTACTTC,NA,TRBV12-3/TRBV12-4,TRBJ2-7,NA
CSAEGGIYEQYF,TGCAGTGCTGAAGGGGGCATTTACGAGCAGTACTTC,few,TRBV20-1,TRBJ2-7,TRBD1
CASSFRPPLRGSYEQYF,TGTGCCAGCAGTTTCCGGCCTCCCCTCCGGGGGTCCTACGAGCAGTACTTC,few,TRBV28,TRBJ2-7,NA
CSARDSRHWRDYEQYF,TGCAGTGCTAGAGATTCCAGACACTGGCGGGACTACGAGCAGTACTTC,once,TRBV20-1,TRBJ2-7,NA
CASSHPRTGAKNIQYF,TGTGCCAGCAGCCACCCCCGGACAGGGGCCAAAAACATTCAGTACTTC,NA,TRBV4-2,TRBJ2-4,TRBD1
CSARDDRLGSPNQETQYF,TGCAGTGCTAGAGATGATCGTCTAGGGTCCCCCAACCAAGAGACCCAGTACTTC,NA,TRBV20-1,TRBJ2-5,NA
CSAGTRANTDTQYF,TGCAGTGCTGGGACTAGGGCGAACACAGATACGCAGTATTTT,NA,TRBV20-1,TRBJ2-3,TRBD2
CASSQDPGGGLGSKNIQYF,TGTGCCAGCAGCCAAGACCCGGGGGGGGGACTAGGGTCCAAAAACATTCAGTACTTC,few,TRBV4-2,TRBJ2-4,TRBD2
CASSGVGYTF,TGTGCCAGTTCTGGGGTTGGCTACACCTTC,NA,TRBV28,TRBJ1-2,NA
CASSVLAGGGQETQYF,TGTGCCAGCAGCGTACTAGCGGGAGGAGGTCAAGAGACCCAGTACTTC,few,TRBV9,TRBJ2-5,TRBD2
CASSLIAGRHRDEQFF,TGTGCCAGCAGCCTGATAGCGGGACGCCATCGGGATGAGCAGTTCTTC,NA,TRBV7-3,TRBJ2-1,TRBD2
CASSQDRGTGDGYTF,TGTGCCAGCAGCCAAGATCGGGGCACAGGGGATGGCTACACCTTC,few,TRBV4-2,TRBJ1-2,TRBD1
CASSPNPGQGLGYTF,TGTGCCAGCAGCCCGAACCCGGGCCAGGGCCTAGGCTACACCTTC,NA,TRBV7-3,TRBJ1-2,NA
CASSFRQGNYNEQYF,TGTGCCAGCAGCTTTAGACAGGGGAACTACAATGAGCAGTACTTC,NA,TRBV7-2,TRBJ2-5,TRBD1
CASSQDRARGETQYF,TGTGCCAGCAGCCAAGATCGGGCTAGGGGAGAGACCCAGTACTTC,NA,TRBV3-1,TRBJ2-5,NA
CASSFGSGLQETQYF,TGTGCCAGCAGTTTCGGTAGCGGGCTCCAAGAGACCCAGTACTTC,NA,TRBV27,TRBJ2-5,TRBD2
CASSPQGSGEQYF,TGCGCCAGCAGCCCGCAGGGGTCTGGGGAGCAGTACTTC,few,TRBV5-1,TRBJ2-7,NA
CASSLVMRGNYGYTF,TGTGCCAGCAGCTTAGTTATGCGGGGAAACTATGGCTACACCTTC,few,TRBV7-2,TRBJ1-2,NA
CASSLDAGDGYTF,TGTGCCAGCAGCTTAGATGCAGGGGATGGCTACACCTTC,NA,TRBV7-9,TRBJ1-2,NA
CASSPGDRNTETQYF,TGTGCCAGCAGTCCAGGAGACAGAAACACAGAGACCCAGTACTTC,NA,TRBV6-5,TRBJ2-5,NA
CASSQELGPYGYTF,TGCGCCAGCAGCCAAGAGTTGGGCCCCTATGGCTACACCTTC,few,TRBV4-1,TRBJ1-2,NA
CASISRRGSYGYTF,TGTGCCAGCATCTCTAGGCGGGGGAGCTATGGCTACACCTTC,NA,TRBV7-2,TRBJ1-2,NA
CASSFEGGQYYEQYF,TGTGCCAGCAGCTTCGAGGGTGGGCAGTATTACGAGCAGTACTTC,few,TRBV7-2,TRBJ2-7,NA
CSATSLRTSGSTDTQYF,TGCAGTGCTACTAGCCTCAGGACTAGCGGGAGTACAGATACGCAGTATTTT,NA,TRBV20-1,TRBJ2-3,TRBD2
CASSTGARTDTQYF,TGTGCCAGCAGCACAGGGGCTCGCACAGATACGCAGTATTTT,NA,TRBV6-8,TRBJ2-3,TRBD1